This T cell receptor (beta chain) is drawn from a study of CD8 T cells in ankylosing spondylitis. Germline CDR1 reads DFQATT; CDR2 reads SNEGSKA (reference sequence). V lost 6 bases and J 3 bases, leaving 15 bases between the germline ends. There are 13 residues in the CDR3. A single record per CDR3 protein comes from TCRdb applying MiXCR to the 5' RACE reads. The sample contains around 490,000 distinct CDR3 sequences, less than 6% of which appear only once. General observations from the study: Researchers report that disease-linked clones proved CD8+ and relatively rare in peripheral blood. Seemingly characteristic of ankylosing spondylitis blood was a TCR beta motif consisting of about 8 highly homologous variants. Some motif variants were previously reported in reactive arthritis synovial fluid and blood.

This clonotype was observed many times. What it binds is unknown. The sequence came from a male donor with ankylosing spondylitis. V is TRBV20-1 and J is TRBJ2-7; either TRBD1 or TRBD2 may fit D (6 bases each). Sequencing input: blood, either unsorted or a sorted T cell fraction (not recorded which). The CDR3 DNA reads as TGCAGTGCCAGGGGCGGGAACCTCTACGAGCAGTACTTC. Translated: CSARGGNLYEQYF.